This T cell receptor (beta chain) is drawn from a study of blood T cell repertoires in COVID-19. Study-wide context: COVID-19 samples from acute and convalescent phases originated in the United States, Italy and Spain.

This clone was counted a few times. The germline CDR1 and CDR2 sequences are SEHNR and FQNEAQ (reference sequence). The CDR3 consists of 14 residues. V lost 6 bases, J lost 7 bases, and 6 bases stayed unmatched. Using immunoSEQ multiplex PCR, the repertoire was profiled, and TCRdb retains in-frame clones only, with some absent. The table records about 260,000 clones, around 87% of them present only once. What was sequenced was peripheral blood. The receptor comes from a woman in her forties who had recovered from COVID-19. The rearrangement joins TRBV7-9 to TRBJ2-2, with TRBD1 matching 9 bases. CDR3 coding DNA: TGTGCCAGCAGGCCGGACAGGGGATACGGGGAGCTGTTTTTT. This codes for CASRPDRGYGELFF.